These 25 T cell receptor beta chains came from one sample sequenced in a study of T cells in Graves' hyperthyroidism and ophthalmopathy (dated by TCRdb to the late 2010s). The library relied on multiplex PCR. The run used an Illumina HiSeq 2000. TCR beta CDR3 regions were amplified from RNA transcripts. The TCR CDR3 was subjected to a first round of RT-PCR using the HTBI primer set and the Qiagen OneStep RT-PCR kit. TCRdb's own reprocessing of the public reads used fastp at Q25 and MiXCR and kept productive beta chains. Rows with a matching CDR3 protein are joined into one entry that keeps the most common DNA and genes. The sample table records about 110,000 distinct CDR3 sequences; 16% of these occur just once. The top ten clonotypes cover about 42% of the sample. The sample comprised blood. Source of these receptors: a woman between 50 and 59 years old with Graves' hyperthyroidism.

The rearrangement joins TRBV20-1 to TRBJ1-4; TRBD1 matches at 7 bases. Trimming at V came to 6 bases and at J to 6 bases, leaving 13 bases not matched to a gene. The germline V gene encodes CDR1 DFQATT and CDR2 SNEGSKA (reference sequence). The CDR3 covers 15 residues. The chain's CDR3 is CSAESSTGNYEKLFF. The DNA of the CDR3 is TGCAGTGCGGAGAGTTCGACAGGGAATTATGAAAAACTGTTTTTT.

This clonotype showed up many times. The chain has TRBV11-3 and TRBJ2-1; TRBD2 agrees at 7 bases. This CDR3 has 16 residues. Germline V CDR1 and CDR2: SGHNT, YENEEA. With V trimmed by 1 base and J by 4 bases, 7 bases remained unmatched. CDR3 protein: CASSLGGGMAYNEQFF. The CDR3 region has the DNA TGTGCCAGCAGCTTAGGGGGAGGGATGGCTTACAATGAGCAGTTCTTC.

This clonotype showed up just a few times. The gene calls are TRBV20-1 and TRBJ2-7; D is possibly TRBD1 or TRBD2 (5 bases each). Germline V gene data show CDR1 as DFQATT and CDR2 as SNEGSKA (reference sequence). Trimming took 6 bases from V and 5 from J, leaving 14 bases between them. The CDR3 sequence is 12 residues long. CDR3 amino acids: CSAHPMGDEQYF. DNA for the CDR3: TGCAGTGCCCACCCCATGGGGGACGAGCAGTACTTC.

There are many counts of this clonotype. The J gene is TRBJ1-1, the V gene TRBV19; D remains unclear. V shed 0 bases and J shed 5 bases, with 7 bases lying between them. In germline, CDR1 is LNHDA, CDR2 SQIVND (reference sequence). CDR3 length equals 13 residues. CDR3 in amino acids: CASSIDASTEAFF. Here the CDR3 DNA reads TGTGCCAGTAGTATAGATGCCTCTACTGAAGCTTTCTTT.

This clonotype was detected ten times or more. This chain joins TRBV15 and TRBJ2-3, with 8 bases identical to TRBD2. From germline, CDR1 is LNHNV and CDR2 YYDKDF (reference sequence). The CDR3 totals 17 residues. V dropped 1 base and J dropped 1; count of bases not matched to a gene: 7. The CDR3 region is CATSRAEDSGGTDTQYF. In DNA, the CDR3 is TGTGCCACCAGCAGAGCCGAGGATAGCGGGGGCACAGATACGCAGTATTTT.

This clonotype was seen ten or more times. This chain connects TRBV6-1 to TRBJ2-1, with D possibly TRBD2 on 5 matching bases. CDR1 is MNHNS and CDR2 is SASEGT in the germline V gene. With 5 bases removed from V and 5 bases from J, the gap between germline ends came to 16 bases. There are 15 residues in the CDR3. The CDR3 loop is CASSYDYSDNNEQFF. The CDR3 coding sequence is TGTGCCAGCAGTTACGACTATTCAGATAACAATGAGCAGTTCTTC.

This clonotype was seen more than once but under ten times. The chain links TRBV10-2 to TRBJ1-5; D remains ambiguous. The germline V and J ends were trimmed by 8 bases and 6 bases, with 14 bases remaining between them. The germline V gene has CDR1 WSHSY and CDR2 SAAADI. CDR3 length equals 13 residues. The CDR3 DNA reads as TGCGCCAGCGCTACAAGGATAGGTCAGCCCCAGCATTTT. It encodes CASATRIGQPQHF.

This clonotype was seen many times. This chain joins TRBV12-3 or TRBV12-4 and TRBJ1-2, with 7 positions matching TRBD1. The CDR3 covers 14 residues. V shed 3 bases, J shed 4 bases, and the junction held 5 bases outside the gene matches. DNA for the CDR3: TGTGCCAGCAGTTTGAGGACAGGATCCTATGGCTACACCTTC. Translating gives CASSLRTGSYGYTF.

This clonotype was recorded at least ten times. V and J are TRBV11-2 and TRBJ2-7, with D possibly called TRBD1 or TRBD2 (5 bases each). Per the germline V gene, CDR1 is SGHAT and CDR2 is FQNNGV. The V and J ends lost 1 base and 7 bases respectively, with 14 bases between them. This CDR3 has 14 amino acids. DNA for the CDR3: TGTGCCAGCAGCTTAGGTACGGGGCTGGGGGAGCAGTACGTC. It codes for CASSLGTGLGEQYV.

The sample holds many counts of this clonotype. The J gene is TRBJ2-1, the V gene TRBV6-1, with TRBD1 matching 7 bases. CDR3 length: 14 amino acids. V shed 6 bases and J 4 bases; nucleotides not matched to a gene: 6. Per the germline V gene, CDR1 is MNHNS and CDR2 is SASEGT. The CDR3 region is CASRSSGGYNEQFF. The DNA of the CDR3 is TGTGCCAGCAGGTCGTCAGGGGGATACAATGAGCAGTTCTTC.

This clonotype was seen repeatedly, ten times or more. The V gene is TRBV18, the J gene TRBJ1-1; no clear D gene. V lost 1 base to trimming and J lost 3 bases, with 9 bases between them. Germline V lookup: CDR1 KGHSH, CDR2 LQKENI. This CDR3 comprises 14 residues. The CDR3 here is CASSPRTIDTEAFF. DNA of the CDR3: TGTGCCAGCTCACCACGGACGATAGACACTGAAGCTTTCTTT. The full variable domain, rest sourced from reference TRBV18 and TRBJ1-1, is NAGVMQNPRHLVRRRGQEARLRCSPMKGHSHVYWYRQLPEEGLKFMVYLQKENIIDESGMPKERFSAEFPKEGPSILRIQQVVRGDSAAYFCASSPRTIDTEAFFGQGTRLTVV.

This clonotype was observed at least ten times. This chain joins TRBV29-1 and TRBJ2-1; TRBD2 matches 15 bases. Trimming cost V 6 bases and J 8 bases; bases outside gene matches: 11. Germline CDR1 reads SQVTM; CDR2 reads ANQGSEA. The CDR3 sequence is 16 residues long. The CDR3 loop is CSVSYPGTSGRYEQFF. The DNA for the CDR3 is TGCAGCGTCTCCTACCCCGGGACTAGCGGGAGGTATGAGCAGTTCTTC.

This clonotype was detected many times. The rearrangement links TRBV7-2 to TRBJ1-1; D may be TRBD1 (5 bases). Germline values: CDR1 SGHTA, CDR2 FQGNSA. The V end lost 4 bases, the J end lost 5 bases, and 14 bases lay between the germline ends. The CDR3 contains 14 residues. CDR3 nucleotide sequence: TGTGCCAGCAGCTCCTCCCCGGGGCGGACTGAAGCTTTCTTT. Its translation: CASSSSPGRTEAFF.

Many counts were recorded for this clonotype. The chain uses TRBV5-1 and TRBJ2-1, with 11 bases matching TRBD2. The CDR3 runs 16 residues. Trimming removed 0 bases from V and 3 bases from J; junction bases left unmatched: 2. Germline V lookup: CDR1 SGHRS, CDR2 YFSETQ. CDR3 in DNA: TGCGCCAGCAGCTTGGAGGGACTAGCGGTCTACAATGAGCAGTTCTTC. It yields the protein CASSLEGLAVYNEQFF. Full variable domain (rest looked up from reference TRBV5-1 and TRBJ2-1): KAGVTQTPRYLIKTRGQQVTLSCSPISGHRSVSWYQQTPGQGLQFLFEYFSETQRNKGNFPGRFSGRQFSNSRSEMNVSTLELGDSALYLCASSLEGLAVYNEQFFGPGTRLTVL.

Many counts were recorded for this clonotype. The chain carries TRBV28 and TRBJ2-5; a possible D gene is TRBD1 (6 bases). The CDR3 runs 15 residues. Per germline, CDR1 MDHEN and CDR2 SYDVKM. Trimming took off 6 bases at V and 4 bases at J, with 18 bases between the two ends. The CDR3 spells CASRSQGRAGETQYF. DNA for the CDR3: TGTGCCAGCAGGTCACAGGGCCGGGCAGGAGAGACCCAGTACTTC. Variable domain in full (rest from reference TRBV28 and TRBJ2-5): DVKVTQSSRYLVKRTGEKVFLECVQDMDHENMFWYRQDPGLGLRLIYFSYDVKMKEKGDIPEGYSVSREKKERFSLILESASTNQTSMYLCASRSQGRAGETQYFGPGTRLLVL.

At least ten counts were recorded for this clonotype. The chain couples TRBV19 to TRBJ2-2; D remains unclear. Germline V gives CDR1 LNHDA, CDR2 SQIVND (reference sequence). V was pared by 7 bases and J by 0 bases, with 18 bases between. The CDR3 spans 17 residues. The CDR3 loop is CASNMKGGTTNTGELFF. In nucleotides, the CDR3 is TGTGCCAGTAACATGAAAGGTGGTACAACGAACACCGGGGAGCTGTTTTTT.

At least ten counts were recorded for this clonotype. The CDR3: CASSQERGQGASDEQFF. The CDR3 DNA follows: TGTGCCAGCAGCCAAGAGAGGGGACAGGGGGCGAGTGATGAGCAGTTCTTC. The chain links TRBV14 to TRBJ2-1; the match to TRBD1 covers 12 bases. Germline V gene data show CDR1 as SGHDN and CDR2 as FVKESK. This CDR3 region has 17 residues. J lost 8 bases, V lost 0 bases, and 8 bases had no gene match. Supplemented by reference TRBV14 and TRBJ2-1, the full variable domain reads EAGVTQFPSHSVIEKGQTVTLRCDPISGHDNLYWYRRVMGKEIKFLLHFVKESKQDESGMPNNRFLAERTGGTYSTLKVQPAELEDSGVYFCASSQERGQGASDEQFFGPGTRLTVL.

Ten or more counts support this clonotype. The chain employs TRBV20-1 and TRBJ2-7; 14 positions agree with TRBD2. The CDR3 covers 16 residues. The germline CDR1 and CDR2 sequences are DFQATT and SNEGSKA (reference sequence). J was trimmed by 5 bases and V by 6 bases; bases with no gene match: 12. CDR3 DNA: TGCAGTGCAGGGACTAGCGGGAGCGGTGGCCCTGACGAGCAGTACTTC. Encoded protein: CSAGTSGSGGPDEQYF.

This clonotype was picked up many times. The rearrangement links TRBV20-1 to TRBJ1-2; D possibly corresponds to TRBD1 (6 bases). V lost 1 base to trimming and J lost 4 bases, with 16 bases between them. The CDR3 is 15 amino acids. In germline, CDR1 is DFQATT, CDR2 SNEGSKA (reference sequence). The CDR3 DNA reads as TGCAGTGCTAGAGCGGGGACATCGGTGGTCTATGGCTACACCTTC. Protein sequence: CSARAGTSVVYGYTF.

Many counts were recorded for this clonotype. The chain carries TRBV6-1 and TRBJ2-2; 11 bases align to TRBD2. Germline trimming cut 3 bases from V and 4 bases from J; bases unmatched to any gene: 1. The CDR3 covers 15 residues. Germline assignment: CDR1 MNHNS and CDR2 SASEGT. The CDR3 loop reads CASSDLAGGTGELFF. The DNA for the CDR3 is TGTGCCAGCAGTGATCTAGCGGGAGGCACCGGGGAGCTGTTTTTT.

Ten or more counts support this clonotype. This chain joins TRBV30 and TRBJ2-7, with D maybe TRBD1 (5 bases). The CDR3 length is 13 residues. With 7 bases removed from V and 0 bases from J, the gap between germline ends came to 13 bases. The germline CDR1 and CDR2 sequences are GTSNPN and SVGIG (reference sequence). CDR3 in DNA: TGTGCCTTTTCGGACGGACACTCCTACGAGCAGTACGTC. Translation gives CAFSDGHSYEQYV.

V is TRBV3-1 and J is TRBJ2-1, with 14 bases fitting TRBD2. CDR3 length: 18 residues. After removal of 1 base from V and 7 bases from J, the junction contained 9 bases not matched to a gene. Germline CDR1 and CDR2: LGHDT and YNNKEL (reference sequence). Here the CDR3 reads CASSQGLTGTSGGNEQFF. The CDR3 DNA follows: TGTGCCAGCAGCCAAGGCTTGACAGGGACTAGCGGGGGAAATGAGCAGTTCTTC.

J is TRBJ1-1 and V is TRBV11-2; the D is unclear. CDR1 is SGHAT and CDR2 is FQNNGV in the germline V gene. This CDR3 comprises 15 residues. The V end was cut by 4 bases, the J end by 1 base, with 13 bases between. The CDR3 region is CASSSHLGGNTEAFF. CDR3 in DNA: TGTGCCAGCAGCTCCCACTTGGGCGGGAACACTGAAGCTTTCTTT.

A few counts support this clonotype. The DNA of the CDR3 is TGTGCCACCAGCAGAGATCAGGGGGATAGCAATCAGCCCCAGCATTTT. Translation: CATSRDQGDSNQPQHF. V is TRBV15 and J is TRBJ1-5; 7 nucleotides agree with TRBD1. V was pared by 0 bases and J by 0 bases, with 2 bases of the junction left unmatched. The CDR3 totals 16 residues. Germline V lookup: CDR1 LNHNV, CDR2 YYDKDF (reference sequence).

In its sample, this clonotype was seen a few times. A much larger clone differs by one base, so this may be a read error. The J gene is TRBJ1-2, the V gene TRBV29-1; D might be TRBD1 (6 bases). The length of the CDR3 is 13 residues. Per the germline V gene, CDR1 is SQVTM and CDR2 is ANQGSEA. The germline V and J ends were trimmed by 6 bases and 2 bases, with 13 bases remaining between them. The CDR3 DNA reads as TGCAGCGTCTGGACAGAGACCAACTATGGCTACACCTTC. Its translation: CSVWTETNYGYTF.